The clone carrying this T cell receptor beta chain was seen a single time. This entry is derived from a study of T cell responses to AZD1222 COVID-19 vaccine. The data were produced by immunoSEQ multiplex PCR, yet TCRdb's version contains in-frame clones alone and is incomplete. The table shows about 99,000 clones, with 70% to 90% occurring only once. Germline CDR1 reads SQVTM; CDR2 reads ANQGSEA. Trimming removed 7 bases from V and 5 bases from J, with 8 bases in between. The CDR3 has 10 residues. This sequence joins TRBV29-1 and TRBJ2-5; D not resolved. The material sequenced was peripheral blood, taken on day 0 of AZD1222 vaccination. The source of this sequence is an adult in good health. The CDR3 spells CSAGWETQYF. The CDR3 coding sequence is TGCAGCGCTGGTTGGGAGACCCAGTACTTC.